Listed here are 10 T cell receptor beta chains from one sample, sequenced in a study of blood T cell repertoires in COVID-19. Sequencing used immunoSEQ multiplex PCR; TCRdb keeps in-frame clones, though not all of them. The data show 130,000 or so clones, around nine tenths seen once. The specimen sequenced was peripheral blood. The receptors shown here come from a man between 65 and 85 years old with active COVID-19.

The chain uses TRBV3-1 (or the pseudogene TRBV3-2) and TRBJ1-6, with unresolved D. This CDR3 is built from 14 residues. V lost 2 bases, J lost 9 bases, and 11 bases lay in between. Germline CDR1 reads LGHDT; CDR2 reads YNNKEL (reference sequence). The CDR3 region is CASSQRERGSPLHF. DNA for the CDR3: TGTGCCAGCAGCCAAAGGGAACGGGGTTCACCCCTCCACTTT.

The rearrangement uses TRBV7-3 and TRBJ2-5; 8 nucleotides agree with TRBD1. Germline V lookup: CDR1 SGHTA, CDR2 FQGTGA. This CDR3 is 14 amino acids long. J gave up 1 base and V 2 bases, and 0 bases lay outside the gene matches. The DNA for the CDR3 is TGTGCCAGCAGCTTAGGACAGGGCCAAGAGACCCAGTACTTC. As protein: CASSLGQGQETQYF.

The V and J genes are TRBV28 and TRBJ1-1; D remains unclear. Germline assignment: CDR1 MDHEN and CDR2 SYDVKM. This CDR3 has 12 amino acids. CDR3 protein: CASRTGGSEAFF. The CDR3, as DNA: TGTGCTAGCCGAACGGGTGGGTCTGAAGCTTTCTTT.

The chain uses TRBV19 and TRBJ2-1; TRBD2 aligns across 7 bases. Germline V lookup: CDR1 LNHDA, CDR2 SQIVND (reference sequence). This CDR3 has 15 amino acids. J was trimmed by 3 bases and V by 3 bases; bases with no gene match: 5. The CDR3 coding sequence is TGTGCCAGTAGTATCATAGCGGGTATCTACAATGAGCAGTTCTTC. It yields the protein CASSIIAGIYNEQFF.

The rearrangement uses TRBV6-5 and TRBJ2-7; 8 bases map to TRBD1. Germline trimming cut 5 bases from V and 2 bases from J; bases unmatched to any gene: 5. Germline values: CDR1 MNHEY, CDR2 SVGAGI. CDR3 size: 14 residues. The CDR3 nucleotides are TGTGCCAGCAGTCTATGGACAGGGCCCTACGAGCAGTACTTC. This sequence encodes CASSLWTGPYEQYF.

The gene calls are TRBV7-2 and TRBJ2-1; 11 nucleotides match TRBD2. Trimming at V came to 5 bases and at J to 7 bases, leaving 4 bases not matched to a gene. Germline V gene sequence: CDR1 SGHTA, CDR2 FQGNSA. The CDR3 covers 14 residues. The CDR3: CASSRSSGRNEQFF. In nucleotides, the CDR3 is TGTGCCAGCAGCCGGTCTAGCGGGAGGAATGAGCAGTTCTTC.

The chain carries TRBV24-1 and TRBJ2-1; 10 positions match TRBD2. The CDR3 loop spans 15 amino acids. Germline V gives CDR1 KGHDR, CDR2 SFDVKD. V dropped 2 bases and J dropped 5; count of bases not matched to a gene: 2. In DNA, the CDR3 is TGTGCCACCAGTGATTCAGCGGGAGGGGACAATGAGCAGTTCTTC. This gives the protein CATSDSAGGDNEQFF.

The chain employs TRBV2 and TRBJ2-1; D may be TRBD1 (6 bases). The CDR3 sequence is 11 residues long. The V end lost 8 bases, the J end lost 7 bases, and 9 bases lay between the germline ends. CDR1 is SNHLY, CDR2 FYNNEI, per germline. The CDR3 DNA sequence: TGTGCCAGCTTAGGGGGTAATGAGCAGTTCTTC. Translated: CASLGGNEQFF.

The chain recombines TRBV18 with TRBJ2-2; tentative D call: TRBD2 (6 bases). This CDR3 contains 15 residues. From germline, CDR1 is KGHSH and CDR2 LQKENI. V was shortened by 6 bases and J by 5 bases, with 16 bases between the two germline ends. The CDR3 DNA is TGTGCCAGCTCTCCCAGGACTACCCAAACCGGGGAGCTGTTTTTT. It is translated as CASSPRTTQTGELFF.

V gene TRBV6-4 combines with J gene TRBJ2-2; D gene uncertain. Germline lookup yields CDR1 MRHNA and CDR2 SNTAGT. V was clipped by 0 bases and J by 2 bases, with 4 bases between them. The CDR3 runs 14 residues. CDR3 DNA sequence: TGTGCCAGCAGTGACTCGACTAACACCGGGGAGCTGTTTTTT. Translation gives CASSDSTNTGELFF.